This T cell receptor beta chain was identified in a study of T-cell memory formation after mild COVID-19. This clonotype was counted only a few times. Using its own MiXCR run on the 5' RACE reads, TCRdb lists one record per CDR3 protein. Here the sample spans more than 400,000 distinct CDR3 sequences, 15% to 20% being singletons. The CDR3 spans 14 residues. Germline assignment: CDR1 SGHRS and CDR2 YFSETQ. V lost 5 bases and J 0 bases, leaving 10 bases between the germline ends. This receptor was identified in an adult woman who had mild COVID-19 (a few samples of this study predate the infection). Cell type and time point are not known. This rearrangement joins TRBV5-1 to TRBJ2-3; the D gene is possibly TRBD2 (6 bases). Sample: PBMCs or a T cell subset sorted from them (not recorded which). CDR3 sequence reads: CASRGGTSTDTQYF. In DNA, the CDR3 is TGCGCCAGCAGAGGCGGGACTAGCACAGATACGCAGTATTTT.